The T cell receptor (beta chain) described here comes from a study of human T cells and chemical hapten exposure. V was pared by 2 bases and J by 5 bases, with 12 bases between. This CDR3 is built from 13 residues. Germline-derived CDR1 and CDR2 are DFQATT and SNEGSKA (reference sequence). Study-level results: Following DPC sensitization, TCRs present above 1 in 1000 frequency showed no change. Relative to controls, expanded TCRs formed significantly more large CDR3 similarity clusters.

In this sample, this clonotype turned up many times. The antigen remains undetermined. Each cDNA molecule in the library carried unique molecular identifiers. TCRdb fed the RACE reads into MiXCR, producing one record per CDR3 protein. Here the sample spans hundreds of thousands of distinct CDR3 sequences, more than 5% being singletons. Time point noted: patch test 2, 6 weeks after DPC sensitization. As for treatment: therapeutic diphenylcyclopropenone sensitization with weekly scalp DPC. The donor pool consisted of alopecia patients aged 18 to 70 years, considered suitable for DPC. The rearrangement uses TRBV20-1 and TRBJ1-2; perhaps TRBD1 as D (5 bases). The source of this sequence is a woman aged 18-29 years with alopecia areata. Some clones in this sample may be carry-over from other donors' samples. The sequenced sample was whole blood, obtained in connection with sensitization to the hapten diphenylcyclopropenone (DPC). CDR3 coding DNA: TGCAGTGCTAGAAGGGGCAGGGATTATGGCTACACCTTC. It translates to CSARRGRDYGYTF.